A selection of T cell receptor beta chains follows, all from one sample in a study of T cells after yellow fever vaccination. One entry per CDR3 protein results from TCRdb running MiXCR on the 5' RACE reads. The sample has some 500,000 distinct CDR3 sequences; 13% are singletons. The source was PBMCs, collected on the day of the yellow fever booster vaccination. These receptors were taken from a man younger than 40 who received the YFV17D yellow fever vaccine. The CDR3 runs from the conserved cysteine through the conserved F or W. Each record gives: V gene, D gene, clone size, J gene, CDR3 DNA, CDR3 protein. D genes are given only for firm matches. Some rows mark clone size as missing; the rest say once, few, many or name a class of expanded clone.

V: TRBV3-1; D: TRBD2; size: few; J: TRBJ2-2; DNA: TGTGCCAGCAAGCGGGAGCCCACCGGGGAGCTGTTTTTT; CDR3: CASKREPTGELFF
V: TRBV27; D: NA; size: NA; J: TRBJ1-3; DNA: TGTGCCAGCAAACAATATTGGAGTCCTGGAAACACCATATATTTT; CDR3: CASKQYWSPGNTIYF
V: TRBV29-1; D: NA; size: NA; J: TRBJ2-7; DNA: TGCAGCGTCGGGACGGCCTCCTACGAGCAGTACTTC; CDR3: CSVGTASYEQYF
V: TRBV30; D: TRBD1; size: NA; J: TRBJ2-7; DNA: TGTGCCTGGGGGACAGGGTCCTACGAGCAGTACTTC; CDR3: CAWGTGSYEQYF
V: TRBV7-9; D: NA; size: NA; J: TRBJ2-7; DNA: TGTGCCAGCAGCGACGTGGGGGGACCAGCGTTGGGCGAGCAGTACTTC; CDR3: CASSDVGGPALGEQYF
V: TRBV12-3/TRBV12-4; D: NA; size: NA; J: TRBJ2-5; DNA: TGTGCCAGCAGACCTTCCTCCCAAGAGACCCAGTACTTC; CDR3: CASRPSSQETQYF
V: TRBV12-3/TRBV12-4; D: NA; size: NA; J: TRBJ2-5; DNA: TGTGCCAGCAGTTTCGTCTTTGGAGAGACCCAGTACTTC; CDR3: CASSFVFGETQYF
V: TRBV6-1; D: NA; size: many; J: TRBJ2-7; DNA: TGTGCCACGGCTGGGGGCGGGACCTACGAGCAGTACTTC; CDR3: CATAGGGTYEQYF
V: TRBV6-1; D: TRBD2; size: NA; J: TRBJ2-7; DNA: TGTGCCAGCAGTCCTGGGCGTGCTAGCGGGCACTCCTACGAGCAGTACTTC; CDR3: CASSPGRASGHSYEQYF
V: TRBV21-1; D: NA; size: NA; J: TRBJ2-1; DNA: TGTGCCACCACCGGGACTAGCGGGAGAAATGAGCAGTTCTTC; CDR3: CATTGTSGRNEQFF
V: TRBV6-6; D: NA; size: many; J: TRBJ1-5; DNA: TGTGCCAGTAGCGGCACCAATCAGCCCCAGCATTTT; CDR3: CASSGTNQPQHF
V: TRBV20-1; D: NA; size: NA; J: TRBJ2-1; DNA: TGCAGTGCGCGCAATTATGGGGTAAGCGGTGAGCAGTTCTTC; CDR3: CSARNYGVSGEQFF
V: TRBV6-2/TRBV6-3; D: NA; size: many; J: TRBJ1-2; DNA: TGTGCCAGCACCCAGCGGGGGAGCGCTAACTATGGCTACACCTTC; CDR3: CASTQRGSANYGYTF
V: TRBV27; D: TRBD1; size: many; J: TRBJ1-5; DNA: TGTGCCAGCAGTAGGGACAGGGGTCAGCCCCAGCATTTT; CDR3: CASSRDRGQPQHF
V: TRBV28; D: NA; size: few; J: TRBJ1-5; DNA: TGTGCCAGCAGTTTCCCGGACAGACCGAATCAGCCCCAGCATTTT; CDR3: CASSFPDRPNQPQHF
V: TRBV5-1; D: NA; size: NA; J: TRBJ2-5; DNA: TGCGCCAGCAGCGGGGGCGAACGACCGGGGACCCAGTACTTC; CDR3: CASSGGERPGTQYF
V: TRBV3-1; D: NA; size: few; J: TRBJ2-3; DNA: TGTGCCAGCAGCCACGCCAACTCCCGTGATACGCAGTATTTT; CDR3: CASSHANSRDTQYF
V: TRBV29-1; D: NA; size: few; J: TRBJ2-1; DNA: TGCAGCGTTGGGAGAGGCAATGAGCAGTTCTTC; CDR3: CSVGRGNEQFF
V: TRBV28; D: NA; size: NA; J: TRBJ2-7; DNA: TGTGCCAGCAGTTCTATCGCCGCCCGGAGCTCCTACGAGCAGTACTTC; CDR3: CASSSIAARSSYEQYF
V: TRBV7-9; D: NA; size: NA; J: TRBJ2-4; DNA: TGTGCCAGCAGCTTATATGTTGGCGGAGGGGCCAAAAACATTCAGTACTTC; CDR3: CASSLYVGGGAKNIQYF
V: TRBV20-1; D: TRBD1; size: few; J: TRBJ2-1; DNA: TGCAGTGCCCCTAATCCGGACAGGGATGTTCGCAATGAGCAGTTCTTC; CDR3: CSAPNPDRDVRNEQFF
V: TRBV30; D: NA; size: few; J: TRBJ2-7; DNA: TGTGCCTGGAGTGTACCAGGGGTCAATTCCTACGAGCAGTACTTC; CDR3: CAWSVPGVNSYEQYF
V: TRBV20-1; D: NA; size: NA; J: TRBJ2-7; DNA: TGCAGTGCTAGAGGTGGCAACGAGCAGTACTTC; CDR3: CSARGGNEQYF
V: TRBV12-3/TRBV12-4; D: TRBD2; size: NA; J: TRBJ2-1; DNA: TGTGCCAGCAGTCCCCCCTCTTGGCTAGCGGGGACGTCAGCGTACAATGAGCAGTTCTTC; CDR3: CASSPPSWLAGTSAYNEQFF
V: TRBV20-1; D: TRBD2; size: few; J: TRBJ2-1; DNA: TGCAGTGCCCCCTTCACTCTAGCGGAGGCCTACAATGAGCAGTTCTTC; CDR3: CSAPFTLAEAYNEQFF
V: TRBV10-3; D: NA; size: few; J: TRBJ2-3; DNA: TGTGCCATCAGTGAATACGGGGACGAAAACACAGATACGCAGTATTTT; CDR3: CAISEYGDENTDTQYF
V: TRBV5-1; D: NA; size: NA; J: TRBJ2-7; DNA: TGCGCCAGCAGCTTGGCCGGCCAACCAACCTCCTACGAGCAGTACTTC; CDR3: CASSLAGQPTSYEQYF
V: TRBV7-3; D: TRBD2; size: few; J: TRBJ2-1; DNA: TGTGCCAGCAGCTTAATGGCGGGAGAGGTGCATGAGCAGTTCTTC; CDR3: CASSLMAGEVHEQFF
V: TRBV5-1; D: NA; size: NA; J: TRBJ2-5; DNA: TGCGCCAGCAGCTTGGGCCATGGGATGGAAGAGACCCAGTACTTC; CDR3: CASSLGHGMEETQYF
V: TRBV6-1; D: NA; size: few; J: TRBJ2-6; DNA: TGTGCCAGCAGTAAGGACGGAGTCTCTGGGGCCAACGTCCTGACTTTC; CDR3: CASSKDGVSGANVLTF
V: TRBV7-6; D: NA; size: few; J: TRBJ2-2; DNA: TGTGCCAGCAGCAAACGGACTGACACCGGGGAGCTGTTTTTT; CDR3: CASSKRTDTGELFF
V: TRBV6-2/TRBV6-3; D: NA; size: few; J: TRBJ2-5; DNA: TGTGCCAGCACAAGAGGTAGCGCTAGGGCATTAGGGACCCAGTACTTC; CDR3: CASTRGSARALGTQYF
V: TRBV12-3/TRBV12-4; D: TRBD1; size: NA; J: TRBJ1-1; DNA: TGTGCCAGCAACCGACGACAGGGCGGCACTGAAGCTTTCTTT; CDR3: CASNRRQGGTEAFF
V: TRBV6-5; D: NA; size: NA; J: TRBJ2-1; DNA: TGTGCCAGCAGTTACGGTGGCGGCTTTGAGCAGTTCTTC; CDR3: CASSYGGGFEQFF
V: TRBV24-1; D: NA; size: many; J: TRBJ2-7; DNA: TGTGCCACCAGTGAACCCGGGACATCCGGGGAGCAGTACTTC; CDR3: CATSEPGTSGEQYF
V: TRBV27; D: TRBD2; size: few; J: TRBJ2-7; DNA: TGTGCCAGCAGTTTATCGGGACTAGCGGACTTCCTGAACGAGCAGTACTTC; CDR3: CASSLSGLADFLNEQYF
V: TRBV11-3; D: TRBD1; size: NA; J: TRBJ2-2; DNA: TGTGCCAGCAGCCGGACAGGGACAGACGGGGAGCTGTTTTTT; CDR3: CASSRTGTDGELFF
V: TRBV10-2; D: NA; size: NA; J: TRBJ1-6; DNA: TGCGCCAGCAGTGAGTCGGGGGCTTCACCCCTCCACTTT; CDR3: CASSESGASPLHF
V: TRBV3-1; D: TRBD2; size: few; J: TRBJ2-1; DNA: TGTGCCAGCAGCCAAGACCCCAGCGGGAGAGGCAATGAGCAGTTCTTC; CDR3: CASSQDPSGRGNEQFF
V: TRBV29-1; D: NA; size: NA; J: TRBJ1-1; DNA: TGCAGCGTTGAAGCACGACGGGGGGGTCAAACTGAAGCTTTCTTT; CDR3: CSVEARRGGQTEAFF
V: TRBV18; D: NA; size: NA; J: TRBJ2-6; DNA: TGTGCCAGCTCACACGTCTCAGTCAGGGCTGCTGGGGCCAACGTCCTGACTTTC; CDR3: CASSHVSVRAAGANVLTF
V: TRBV7-2; D: NA; size: NA; J: TRBJ2-7; DNA: TGTGCCAGCAGCTTAGACCGGGCCTCCTTCTACGAGCAGTACTTC; CDR3: CASSLDRASFYEQYF
V: TRBV7-9; D: TRBD2; size: NA; J: TRBJ2-2; DNA: TGTGCCAGCAGCTCGACTAGCGGGAGGTACTCAGCCGGGGAGCTGTTTTTT; CDR3: CASSSTSGRYSAGELFF
V: TRBV12-3/TRBV12-4; D: TRBD1; size: few; J: TRBJ2-1; DNA: TGTGCCAGCAGTTGGGCAGGGGGCCCCTACAATGAGCAGTTCTTC; CDR3: CASSWAGGPYNEQFF
V: TRBV12-3/TRBV12-4; D: NA; size: few; J: TRBJ1-1; DNA: TGTGCCAGCAGTTTAGGCCCTTGGGGCACTGAAGCTTTCTTT; CDR3: CASSLGPWGTEAFF
V: TRBV3-1; D: NA; size: few; J: TRBJ2-2; DNA: TGTGCCAGCAGCCGCCGAGGGGGGAACACCGGGGAGCTGTTTTTT; CDR3: CASSRRGGNTGELFF
V: TRBV7-2; D: NA; size: many; J: TRBJ2-7; DNA: TGTGCCAGCAGCTTAGCCACCTACGAGCAGTACTTC; CDR3: CASSLATYEQYF
V: TRBV15; D: TRBD1; size: NA; J: TRBJ2-7; DNA: TGTGCCACCAGCCGGGGACAGGGAAGAGGCGAGCAGTACTTC; CDR3: CATSRGQGRGEQYF
V: TRBV19; D: TRBD2; size: NA; J: TRBJ2-1; DNA: TGTGCCAGTAGTATAAACGGACTAGCGGGACTGAACTTCTACAATGAGCAGTTCTTC; CDR3: CASSINGLAGLNFYNEQFF
V: TRBV7-2; D: NA; size: many; J: TRBJ2-5; DNA: TGTGCCAGCAGCCCGCCTCGGGAGACCCAGTACTTC; CDR3: CASSPPRETQYF
V: TRBV10-2; D: TRBD2; size: NA; J: TRBJ2-2; DNA: TGCGCCGTCTTTATGAGCGGGAGGGCCCTCGGGAACACCGGGGAGCTGTTTTTT; CDR3: CAVFMSGRALGNTGELFF
V: TRBV19; D: NA; size: NA; J: TRBJ1-5; DNA: TGTGCCAGTAGTATTCTTGACGGACGTAGCAATCAGCCCCAGCATTTT; CDR3: CASSILDGRSNQPQHF